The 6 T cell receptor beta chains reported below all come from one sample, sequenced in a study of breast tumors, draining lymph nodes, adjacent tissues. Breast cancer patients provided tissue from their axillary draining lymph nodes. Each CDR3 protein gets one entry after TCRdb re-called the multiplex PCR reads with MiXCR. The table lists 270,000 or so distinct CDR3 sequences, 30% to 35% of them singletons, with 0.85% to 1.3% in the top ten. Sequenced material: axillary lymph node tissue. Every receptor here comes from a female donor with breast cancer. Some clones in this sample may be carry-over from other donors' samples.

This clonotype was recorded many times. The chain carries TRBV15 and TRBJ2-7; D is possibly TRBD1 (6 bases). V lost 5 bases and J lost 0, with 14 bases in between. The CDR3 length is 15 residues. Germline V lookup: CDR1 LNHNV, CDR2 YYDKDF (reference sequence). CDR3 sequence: CATSPQLGHSYEQYF. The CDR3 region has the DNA TGTGCCACCAGCCCCCAGTTGGGACACTCCTACGAGCAGTACTTC.

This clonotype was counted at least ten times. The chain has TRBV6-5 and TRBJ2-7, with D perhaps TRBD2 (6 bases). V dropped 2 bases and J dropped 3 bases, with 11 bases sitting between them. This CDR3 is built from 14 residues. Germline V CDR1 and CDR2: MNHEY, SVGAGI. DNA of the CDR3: TGTGCCAGCAGTTACAGGGAGGAGGGCTACGAGCAGTACTTC. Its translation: CASSYREEGYEQYF.

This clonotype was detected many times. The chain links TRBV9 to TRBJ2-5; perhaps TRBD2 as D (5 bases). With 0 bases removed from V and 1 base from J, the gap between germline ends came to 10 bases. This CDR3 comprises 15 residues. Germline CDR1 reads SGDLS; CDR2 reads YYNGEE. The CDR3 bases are TGTGCCAGCAGCGTAGTCGTGGGAGCCCAAGAGACCCAGTACTTC. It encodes CASSVVVGAQETQYF. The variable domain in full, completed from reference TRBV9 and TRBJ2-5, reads DSGVTQTPKHLITATGQRVTLRCSPRSGDLSVYWYQQSLDQGLQFLIQYYNGEERAKGNILERFSAQQFPDLHSELNLSSLELGDSALYFCASSVVVGAQETQYFGPGTRLLVL.

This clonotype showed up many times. DNA of the CDR3: TGTGCCTGGAGTGCCTCCCCAAGGTCACCCCTCCACTTT. Amino acids: CAWSASPRSPLHF. This chain joins TRBV30 and TRBJ1-6, with D uncertain. V was cut by 1 base and J by 10 bases, with 11 bases left in between. CDR3 size: 13 residues. Looked up from germline, CDR1 is GTSNPN and CDR2 is SVGIG (reference sequence).

CDR3 in DNA: TGTGCCAGCACAGACACTACCTCTTACGAGCAGTACTTC. This translates into CASTDTTSYEQYF. This chain connects TRBV6-2 or TRBV6-3 to TRBJ2-7; D is unclear. The length of the CDR3 is 13 residues. Trimming cost V 7 bases and J 4 bases, with 14 bases left between them. CDR1 is MNHEY, CDR2 SVGEGT, per germline.

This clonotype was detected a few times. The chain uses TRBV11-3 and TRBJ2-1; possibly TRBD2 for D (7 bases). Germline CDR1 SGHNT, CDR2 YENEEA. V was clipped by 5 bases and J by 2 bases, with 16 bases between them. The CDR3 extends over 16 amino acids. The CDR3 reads CASSLLGGQAYNEQFF. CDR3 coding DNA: TGTGCCAGCAGCCTCCTCGGGGGGCAAGCCTACAATGAGCAGTTCTTC.